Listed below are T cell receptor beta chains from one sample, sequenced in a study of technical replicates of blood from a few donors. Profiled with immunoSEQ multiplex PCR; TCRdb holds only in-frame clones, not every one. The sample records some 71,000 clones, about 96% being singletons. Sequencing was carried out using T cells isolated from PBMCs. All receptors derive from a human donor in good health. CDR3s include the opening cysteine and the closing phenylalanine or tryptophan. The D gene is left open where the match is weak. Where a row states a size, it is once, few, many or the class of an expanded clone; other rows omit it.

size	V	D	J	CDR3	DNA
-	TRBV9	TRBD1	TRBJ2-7	CASSFGTGGEQYF	TGTGCCAGCAGCTTCGGGACAGGGGGAGAGCAGTACTTC
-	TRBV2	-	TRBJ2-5	CASRYREMYQETQYF	TGTGCCAGCAGATACCGGGAGATGTACCAAGAGACCCAGTACTTC
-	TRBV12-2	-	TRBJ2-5	CASRLVLEHGGEQETQYF	TGTGCAAGTCGCTTAGTCTTAGAGCATGGGGGGGAACAAGAGACCCAGTACTTC
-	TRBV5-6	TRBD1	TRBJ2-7	CASSSTGGHPYEQYF	TGTGCCAGCAGCTCCACAGGGGGGCACCCCTACGAGCAGTACTTC
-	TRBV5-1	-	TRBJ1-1	CASSSSTGSMNTEAFF	TGCGCCAGCAGCTCATCGACAGGAAGCATGAACACTGAAGCTTTCTTT
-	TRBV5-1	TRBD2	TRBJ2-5	CASSPGTSKETQYF	TGCGCCAGCAGCCCCGGGACTAGCAAAGAGACCCAGTACTTC
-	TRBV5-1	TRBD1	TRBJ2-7	CASSVGTGLSYEQYF	TGCGCCAGCTCGGTCGGGACAGGACTTTCCTACGAGCAGTACTTC
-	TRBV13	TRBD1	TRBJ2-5	CASSSTGGVLQETQYF	TGTGCCAGCAGCAGCACAGGGGGCGTTCTCCAAGAGACCCAGTACTTC
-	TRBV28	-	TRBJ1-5	CASSLRGYQPQHF	TGTGCCAGCAGTTTAAGGGGTTATCAGCCCCAGCATTTT
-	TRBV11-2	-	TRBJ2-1	CASTDDRGNEQFF	TGTGCCAGCACCGATGACCGAGGGAATGAGCAGTTCTTC
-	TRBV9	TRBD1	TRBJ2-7	CASSVDRTGGVYEQYF	TGTGCCAGCAGCGTAGACCGGACAGGGGGAGTCTACGAGCAGTACTTC
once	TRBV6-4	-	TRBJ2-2	CASSDKSSAYTGELFF	TGTGCCAGCAGTGACAAGTCTAGCGCGTACACCGGGGAGCTGTTTTTT
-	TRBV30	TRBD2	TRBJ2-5	CAWSIGTSGGTEETQYF	TGTGCCTGGAGTATAGGGACTAGCGGGGGGACAGAAGAGACCCAGTACTTC
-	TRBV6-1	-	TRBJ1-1	CASSEAHWNRGKWNTEAFF	TGTGCCAGCAGTGAAGCGCACTGGAACAGAGGGAAATGGAACACTGAAGCTTTCTTT
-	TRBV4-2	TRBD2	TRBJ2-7	CASSQEKREIDEQYF	TGTGCCAGCAGCCAAGAGAAGCGGGAGATCGACGAGCAGTACTTC
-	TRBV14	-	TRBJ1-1	CASSQYTNTEAFF	TGTGCCAGCAGCCAATACACGAACACTGAAGCTTTCTTT
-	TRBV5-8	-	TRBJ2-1	CASSQGQPGVGHEQFF	TGTGCCAGCAGCCAAGGGCAGCCGGGGGTGGGTCATGAGCAGTTCTTC
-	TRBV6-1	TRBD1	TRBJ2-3	CASSETGGDLGDTQYF	TGTGCCAGCAGTGAAACAGGGGGCGATCTTGGAGATACGCAGTATTTT
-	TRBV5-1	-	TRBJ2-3	CASSLAGPGGDTQYF	TGCGCCAGCAGCTTGGCCGGTCCAGGGGGGGATACGCAGTATTTT
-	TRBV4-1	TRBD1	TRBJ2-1	CASSLGTGGYEQFF	TGCGCCAGTAGCCTAGGGACAGGGGGCTATGAGCAGTTCTTC
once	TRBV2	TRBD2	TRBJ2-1	CASRSYGREGLSGFNEQFF	TGTGCCAGCAGATCATACGGGCGGGAGGGCCTTTCAGGTTTCAATGAGCAGTTCTTC
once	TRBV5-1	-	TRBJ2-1	CASSLEGLTTGHEQFF	TGCGCCAGCAGCTTGGAGGGACTTACTACCGGGCATGAGCAGTTCTTC
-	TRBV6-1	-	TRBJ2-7	CASSDSVQREQYF	TGTGCCAGCAGTGATAGTGTCCAGCGCGAGCAGTACTTC